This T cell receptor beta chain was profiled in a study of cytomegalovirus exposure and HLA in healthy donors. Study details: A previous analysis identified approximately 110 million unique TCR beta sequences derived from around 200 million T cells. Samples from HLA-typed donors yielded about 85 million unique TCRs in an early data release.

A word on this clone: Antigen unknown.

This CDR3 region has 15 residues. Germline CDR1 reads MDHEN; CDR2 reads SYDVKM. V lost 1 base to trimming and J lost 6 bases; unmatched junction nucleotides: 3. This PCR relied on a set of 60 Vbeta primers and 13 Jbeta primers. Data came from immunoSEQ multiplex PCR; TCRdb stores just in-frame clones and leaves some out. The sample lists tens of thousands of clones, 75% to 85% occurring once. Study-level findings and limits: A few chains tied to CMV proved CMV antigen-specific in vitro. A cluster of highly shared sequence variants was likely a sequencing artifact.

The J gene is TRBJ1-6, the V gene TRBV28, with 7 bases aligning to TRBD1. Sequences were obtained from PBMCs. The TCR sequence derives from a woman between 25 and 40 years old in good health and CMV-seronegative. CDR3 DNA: TGTGCCAGCAGTTTATCGACAGGGATTAATTCACCCCTCCACTTT. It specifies CASSLSTGINSPLHF.